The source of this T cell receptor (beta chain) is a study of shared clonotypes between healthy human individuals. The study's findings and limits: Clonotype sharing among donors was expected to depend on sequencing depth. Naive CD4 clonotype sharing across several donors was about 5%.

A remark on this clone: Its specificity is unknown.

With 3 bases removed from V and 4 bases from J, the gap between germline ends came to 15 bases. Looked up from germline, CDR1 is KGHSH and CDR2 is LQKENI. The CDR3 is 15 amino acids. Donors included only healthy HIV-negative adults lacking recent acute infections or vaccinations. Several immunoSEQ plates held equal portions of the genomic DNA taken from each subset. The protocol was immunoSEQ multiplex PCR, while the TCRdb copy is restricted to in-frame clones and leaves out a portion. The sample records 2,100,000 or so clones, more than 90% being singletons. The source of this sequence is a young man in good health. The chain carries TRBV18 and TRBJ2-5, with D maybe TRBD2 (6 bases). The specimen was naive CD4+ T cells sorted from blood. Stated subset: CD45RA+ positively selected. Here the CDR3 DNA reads TGTGCCAGCTCACCTTCAGTGAAGGGAGGAGAGACCCAGTACTTC. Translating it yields CASSPSVKGGETQYF.